The T cell receptor (beta chain) under discussion was sequenced for a study of T cell responses to AZD1222 COVID-19 vaccine. Study outcomes and limitations: Females made up more of the donors, who were largely white British, and clonal diversity may have come out too low. AZD1222 recipients seropositive at baseline numbered only six or seven.

Germline V gene lookup returns CDR1 LGHDT and CDR2 YNNKEL (reference sequence). V shed 0 bases and J shed 1 base, with 6 bases lying between them. The CDR3 has 14 residues. Sequenced by immunoSEQ multiplex PCR; TCRdb stores in-frame clones only, minus some. The sample contains 120,000 or so clones, around 89% of which appear only once. Turning to this clone: Its target is unknown.

The chain employs TRBV3-1 (or the pseudogene TRBV3-2) and TRBJ1-1; no clear D. This sequence was found in an adult in good health. The specimen was peripheral blood, collected on day 0 of MenACWY control vaccination. The CDR3 coding sequence is TGTGCCAGCAGCCAAGAAGGTAAGAACACTGAAGCTTTCTTT. It encodes CASSQEGKNTEAFF.